The TCR beta chain described here comes from a study of OX40 agonist ivuxolimab in advanced cancers. General study points: CD4+ T cells averaged fewer expanded clones than CD8+ T cells. The expanded peripheral T cells' antigen specificity was not determined.

Measured with immunoSEQ multiplex PCR; TCRdb has only the in-frame clones, and not every one. The sample yields over 25,000 clones, about 86% seen once. This clone came up once. The antigen remains undetermined. CDR3 size: 11 residues. Germline V gene lookup returns CDR1 MDHEN and CDR2 SYDVKM. V was cut by 8 bases and J by 8 bases, with 10 bases left in between. The rearrangement uses TRBV28 and TRBJ2-1; D possibly uses TRBD1 or TRBD2 (5 bases each). The specimen comprised CD4+ or CD8+ T cells sorted from blood, sampled in a trial of the OX40 agonist ivuxolimab. The origin of this receptor is an adult with an advanced solid tumor such as melanoma, head and neck, liver or kidney cancer. CDR3 in DNA: TGTGCCAGCCCAAGGGGAGATGAGCAGTTCTTC. This translates into CASPRGDEQFF.